The 31 T cell receptor beta chains in this list originate from one sample, sequenced in a study of cytomegalovirus exposure and HLA in healthy donors. The study ran its PCR with 60 Vbeta and 13 Jbeta primers. Assay used: immunoSEQ multiplex PCR; TCRdb lists only in-frame clones, some missing. The data show around 150,000 clones, about 80% seen once. Sequenced input: PBMCs. Receptor source: a woman aged 25 to 39 in good health and CMV-seronegative.

This chain's CDR3 is CASSLVSGANVLTF. The CDR3, as DNA: TGTGCCAGCAGCCTAGTCTCTGGGGCCAACGTCCTGACTTTC. The chain has TRBV5-4 and TRBJ2-6; no reliable D call. Germline V gene sequence: CDR1 SGHNT, CDR2 YYREEE (reference sequence). Trimming left V 4 bases short and J 0 bases short, with 5 bases between. The CDR3 consists of 14 residues.

The genes are TRBV19 and TRBJ1-2; 7 nucleotides align to TRBD1. Unmatched junction bases numbered 9, after V lost 5 bases and J lost 3 bases. The CDR3 is 15 amino acids. The V gene's germline CDR1 is LNHDA and CDR2 SQIVND (reference sequence). CDR3 residues: CASSVDRVHYYGYTF. In DNA, the CDR3 is TGTGCCAGTAGTGTCGACAGGGTTCACTACTATGGCTACACCTTC.

DNA for the CDR3: TGCGCCAGCAGCTTAATACCTTCCCAGGTCTCGAACACTGAAGCTTTCTTT. The encoded protein is CASSLIPSQVSNTEAFF. This sequence joins TRBV5-1 and TRBJ1-1; D is ambiguous. Deletions cut 2 bases from V and 1 base from J, with 18 bases between. The germline V gene has CDR1 SGHRS and CDR2 YFSETQ. The CDR3 is 17 residues long.

On this clone: Germline and junction disagree at one end, which may indicate a read error. This chain links TRBV29-1 with TRBJ1-1; the D gene is possibly TRBD1 (5 bases). In germline, CDR1 is SQVTM, CDR2 ANQGSEA. This CDR3 contains 12 residues. CDR3 residues: CSVEGRNAEAFF. For the CDR3, the DNA is TGCAGCGTGGAGGGGCGGAACGCTGAAGCTTTCTTT. Based on the CDR3 plus reference TRBV29-1 and TRBJ1-1, the full variable domain is SAVISQKPSRDICQRGTSLTIQCQVDSQVTMMFWYRQQPGQSLTLIATANQGSEATYESGFVIDKFPISRPNLTFSTLTVSNMSPEDSSIYLCSVEGRNAEAFFGQGTRLTVV.

J is TRBJ1-2 and V is TRBV6-1; D might be TRBD1 (6 bases). The germline V gene encodes CDR1 MNHNS and CDR2 SASEGT. There are 13 residues in the CDR3. Trimming cost V 6 bases and J 3 bases, with 11 bases left between them. The CDR3, as DNA: TGTGCCAGCAGAAAACAGGGCTACTATGGCTACACCTTC. This translates into CASRKQGYYGYTF.

The V and J genes are TRBV25-1 and TRBJ1-2, with D possibly TRBD1 on 6 matching bases. Trimming took off 2 bases at V and 5 bases at J, with 12 bases between the two ends. This CDR3 contains 14 residues. Germline-derived CDR1 and CDR2 are MGHDK and SYGVNS. The CDR3 loop is CASSESGRGYGYTF. CDR3 bases: TGTGCCAGCAGTGAAAGTGGCAGGGGATATGGCTACACCTTC.

The rearrangement joins TRBV15 to TRBJ2-2; tentative D call: TRBD2 (5 bases). Germline values: CDR1 LNHNV, CDR2 YYDKDF (reference sequence). V lost 9 bases to trimming and J lost 0 bases, with 20 bases between them. The CDR3 length is 17 residues. The DNA for the CDR3 is TGTGCCACTCTTCAGGAGGCAGGCCTCGCGAACACCGGGGAGCTGTTTTTT. Translating it yields CATLQEAGLANTGELFF.

The chain employs TRBV7-6 and TRBJ1-1; D might be TRBD1 (5 bases). The V gene lost 8 bases and the J gene lost 4 bases, with 14 bases spanning the gap. There are 13 residues in the CDR3. The germline gives CDR1 SGHVS, CDR2 FNYEAQ. CDR3 nucleotide sequence: TGTGCCAGCTCCTCGGGGAGGGGCACTGAAGCTTTCTTT. Its protein product is CASSSGRGTEAFF.

This chain connects TRBV6-1 to TRBJ2-7; 9 bases align to TRBD1. This CDR3 has 15 amino acids. V lost 5 bases and J lost 4; bases outside the gene matches: 9. Germline CDR1 MNHNS, CDR2 SASEGT. Written as DNA, the CDR3 is TGTGCCAGCAGTCGTACCGGGACAGGGCCTTACGAGCAGTACTTC. Translated, it gives CASSRTGTGPYEQYF.

This clone has only a few counts. V is TRBV5-1 and J is TRBJ2-7, with a possible D match to TRBD1 (6 bases). V shed 1 base and J shed 0 bases, with 14 bases lying between them. Germline V lookup: CDR1 SGHRS, CDR2 YFSETQ. This CDR3 spans 16 amino acids. The CDR3 reads CASSLTGSLSSYEQYF. The CDR3 coding sequence is TGCGCCAGCAGCTTGACAGGGTCCTTAAGCTCCTACGAGCAGTACTTC.

V usage is TRBV5-1 and J usage is TRBJ2-7; 8 nucleotides match TRBD1. The V gene end was trimmed by 4 bases and the J gene end by 9 bases; junction bases not matched to a gene: 12. The CDR3 runs 14 residues. Germline V CDR1 and CDR2: SGHRS, YFSETQ. The CDR3 loop reads CASSIQGDAFAQYF. CDR3 nucleotides: TGCGCCAGCAGCATACAGGGGGACGCCTTCGCGCAGTACTTC.

CDR3 loop: CASSTGTYAGDAFF. The CDR3 DNA reads TGCGCCAGCAGCACCGGGACTTACGCGGGGGACGCTTTCTTT. This chain uses TRBV5-1 with TRBJ1-1, with a weak D call TRBD1 (5 bases). CDR3 length equals 14 residues. The V gene's germline CDR1 is SGHRS and CDR2 YFSETQ. Trimming took 4 bases from V and 11 from J, leaving 21 bases between them.

This clone was found a few times. The gene calls are TRBV6-1 and TRBJ1-6; a weak D match, TRBD1 (5 bases). Deletions cut 7 bases from V and 10 bases from J, with 11 bases between. Germline V gene data show CDR1 as MNHNS and CDR2 as SASEGT. This CDR3 is 12 amino acids long. In nucleotides, the CDR3 is TGTGCCAGCACTCCTGACAGCTCACCCCTCCACTTT. Its translation is CASTPDSSPLHF.

This sequence joins TRBV29-1 and TRBJ2-7; D might be TRBD1 (6 bases). The ends were cut back, 5 bases at V and 0 bases at J, with 11 bases in the middle. Germline V lookup: CDR1 SQVTM, CDR2 ANQGSEA. The CDR3 runs to 13 residues. CDR3 protein: CSVLDSLSYEQYF. As DNA, the CDR3 is TGCAGCGTTTTGGACAGTCTCTCCTACGAGCAGTACTTC.

V gene TRBV2 combines with J gene TRBJ1-2; possible D gene TRBD1, 6 bases. This CDR3 has 14 amino acids. From germline, CDR1 is SNHLY and CDR2 FYNNEI. The V gene lost 6 bases and the J gene lost 4 bases, with 15 bases spanning the gap. In DNA form, the CDR3 reads TGTGCCAGCAGCTTAACACAGGGATTCTATGGCTACACCTTC. Its protein is CASSLTQGFYGYTF.

This clone was detected once. The chain has TRBV9 and TRBJ1-1, with D unclear. V lost 0 bases to trimming and J lost 6 bases, with 12 bases between them. The germline CDR1 and CDR2 sequences are SGDLS and YYNGEE. The CDR3 is made up of 14 amino acids. In nucleotides, the CDR3 is TGTGCCAGCAGCGTAGTATCGCAGTCCGCTGAAGCTTTCTTT. Amino acids: CASSVVSQSAEAFF.

The gene calls are TRBV11-2 and TRBJ1-5; tentatively, D is TRBD1 (5 bases). The CDR3 loop spans 16 amino acids. Germline values: CDR1 SGHAT, CDR2 FQNNGV. V was shortened by 5 bases and J by 0 bases, with 14 bases between the two germline ends. DNA for the CDR3: TGTGCCAGCAGCCCAGGACACCTTAATAGCAATCAGCCCCAGCATTTT. Amino acid sequence: CASSPGHLNSNQPQHF.

Regarding this clone: Within the sample, other DNA sequences also encode this same CDR3. This chain joins TRBV7-2 and TRBJ1-1, with D possibly being TRBD1 (5 bases). There are 13 residues in the CDR3. Germline V gives CDR1 SGHTA, CDR2 FQGNSA. Trimming stripped 4 bases from V and 0 bases from J, with 6 bases between. The CDR3 region is CASSSTVNTEAFF. DNA for the CDR3: TGTGCCAGCAGCTCGACAGTGAACACTGAAGCTTTCTTT.

This chain links TRBV5-1 with TRBJ1-2; 11 bases align to TRBD1. Germline V CDR1 and CDR2: SGHRS, YFSETQ. With V trimmed by 7 bases and J by 3 bases, 2 bases remained unmatched. CDR3 size: 13 residues. CDR3 bases: TGCGCCAGCTCGGGACAGGGGGACTATGGCTACACCTTC. Amino acid sequence: CASSGQGDYGYTF.

This clone was observed a single time. This chain uses TRBV5-4 with TRBJ2-2; the match to TRBD1 covers 7 bases. This CDR3 comprises 15 residues. Germline V gene data show CDR1 as SGHNT and CDR2 as YYREEE (reference sequence). J was trimmed by 6 bases and V by 4 bases; bases with no gene match: 9. The CDR3 here is CASSPGAGGSGELFF. CDR3 nucleotides: TGTGCCAGCAGCCCAGGAGCAGGGGGTTCCGGGGAGCTGTTTTTT.

The chain combines TRBV9 with TRBJ2-7; 7 nucleotides agree with TRBD1. The CDR3 totals 14 residues. The V segment lost 4 bases and the J segment 3 bases; nucleotides outside the gene matches: 7. Germline loops: CDR1 SGDLS, CDR2 YYNGEE. This CDR3 reads CASSPTGLNYEQYF. The CDR3 nucleotides are TGTGCCAGCAGCCCGACAGGGTTGAACTACGAGCAGTACTTC.

The CDR3 nucleotides are TGTGCCAGCACCAGGGGTTTCGGAAACTATGGCTACACCTTC. Translated, it gives CASTRGFGNYGYTF. This rearrangement joins TRBV14 to TRBJ1-2; a weak D match, TRBD1 (6 bases). CDR1 is SGHDN, CDR2 FVKESK, per germline. The germline V and J ends were trimmed by 7 bases and 2 bases, with 14 bases remaining between them. The CDR3 is 14 amino acids.

V is TRBV5-1 and J is TRBJ1-1, with D unresolved. The CDR3 has 16 residues. Germline V gene lookup returns CDR1 SGHRS and CDR2 YFSETQ. The V end lost 4 bases, the J end lost 0 bases, and 16 bases lay between the germline ends. CDR3 residues: CASSIPQETMNTEAFF. The CDR3 DNA follows: TGCGCCAGCAGCATCCCGCAAGAAACTATGAACACTGAAGCTTTCTTT.

The gene calls are TRBV25-1 and TRBJ1-1; 9 bases are shared with TRBD1. Looked up from germline, CDR1 is MGHDK and CDR2 is SYGVNS. Trimming cost V 5 bases and J 4 bases; bases outside gene matches: 8. This CDR3 comprises 15 residues. The CDR3 protein is CASSPRQGVVTEAFF. CDR3 nucleotides: TGTGCCAGCAGTCCTCGACAGGGGGTTGTCACTGAAGCTTTCTTT.

This clone appeared a single time. The chain recombines TRBV9 with TRBJ2-1, with 8 bases aligning to TRBD2. This CDR3 contains 15 residues. CDR1 is SGDLS, CDR2 YYNGEE, per germline. V lost 3 bases to trimming and J lost 4 bases; unmatched junction nucleotides: 6. CDR3 sequence: CASSATSGTYNEQFF. In DNA, the CDR3 is TGTGCCAGCAGCGCAACTAGCGGCACGTACAATGAGCAGTTCTTC.

The V gene is TRBV4-1, the J gene TRBJ1-2; 10 bases are a match to TRBD1. V was pared by 2 bases and J by 4 bases, with 4 bases of the junction left unmatched. Germline V CDR1 and CDR2: MGHRA, YSYEKL. This CDR3 comprises 15 residues. The CDR3 protein is CASSQRQGAGYGYTF. The CDR3 nucleotides read TGCGCCAGCAGCCAACGACAGGGGGCAGGCTATGGCTACACCTTC.

V gene TRBV9 combines with J gene TRBJ2-7, with TRBD2 identical over 9 bases. After removal of 3 bases from V and 2 bases from J, the junction contained 3 bases not matched to a gene. CDR1 and CDR2 (germline): SGDLS, YYNGEE. The CDR3 contains 14 residues. CDR3 sequence reads: CASSGGGDTYEQYF. DNA for the CDR3: TGTGCCAGCAGCGGCGGGGGGGATACCTACGAGCAGTACTTC.

The gene calls are TRBV6-6 and TRBJ1-1; tentatively, D is TRBD1 (5 bases). Looked up from germline, CDR1 is MNHNY and CDR2 is SVGAGI (reference sequence). V lost 7 bases, J lost 5 bases, and 11 bases lay in between. The CDR3 contains 12 residues. Written as DNA, the CDR3 is TGTGCCAGCACGGAGGGGAGGACTGAAGCTTTCTTT. This encodes CASTEGRTEAFF.

The chain combines TRBV29-1 with TRBJ2-2, with TRBD2 as a possible D gene (6 bases). The CDR3 runs to 19 residues. The V end was cut by 1 base, the J end by 5 bases, with 26 bases between. Looked up from germline, CDR1 is SQVTM and CDR2 is ANQGSEA. Here the CDR3 reads CSVEGLEGRPDGGTGELFF. The CDR3 DNA reads TGCAGCGTTGAAGGTCTTGAGGGACGGCCCGATGGGGGGACCGGGGAGCTGTTTTTT.

The chain couples TRBV5-4 to TRBJ2-7, with D perhaps matching TRBD1 (6 bases). V lost 2 bases and J 6 bases, leaving 15 bases between the germline ends. There are 14 residues in the CDR3. Germline assignment: CDR1 SGHNT and CDR2 YYREEE (reference sequence). The CDR3 sequence: CASSFSVWTVEQYF. The CDR3 DNA is TGTGCCAGCAGCTTTTCCGTATGGACAGTCGAGCAGTACTTC.

In its sample, this clone was seen many times. This same CDR3 is encoded by further DNA sequences in the sample. The J gene is TRBJ2-7, the V gene TRBV10-2; 7 bases align to TRBD1. The ends lost 1 base at V and 6 bases at J; junction bases unmatched: 6. In germline, CDR1 is WSHSY, CDR2 SAAADI. This CDR3 comprises 14 residues. CDR3 DNA sequence: TGCGCCAGCAGTGAGTTGCGGACAGGTGGCGAGCAGTACTTC. Its protein is CASSELRTGGEQYF.